The present T cell receptor beta chain was sequenced within a study of OX40 agonist ivuxolimab in advanced cancers. This table comes from immunoSEQ multiplex PCR, and its TCRdb copy is limited to in-frame clones, with some not included. The sample has 20,000 or so clones; roughly 84% are singletons. Researchers took blood at baseline, on cycle 4 day 1, and on cycle 7 day 1. The specimen comprised CD4+ or CD8+ T cells sorted from blood, sampled in a trial of the OX40 agonist ivuxolimab. The clonotype was recovered from an adult with an advanced solid tumor such as melanoma, head and neck, liver or kidney cancer.

The CDR3 region is CASSFGTANTGELFF. Written as DNA, the CDR3 is TGTGCCAGCAGTTTCGGTACCGCGAACACCGGGGAGCTGTTTTTT. V and J are TRBV27 and TRBJ2-2; D is unclear. CDR1 MNHEY and CDR2 SMNVEV come from the germline V gene (reference sequence). The length of the CDR3 is 15 residues. V lost 3 bases to trimming and J lost 0 bases, with 8 bases between them.